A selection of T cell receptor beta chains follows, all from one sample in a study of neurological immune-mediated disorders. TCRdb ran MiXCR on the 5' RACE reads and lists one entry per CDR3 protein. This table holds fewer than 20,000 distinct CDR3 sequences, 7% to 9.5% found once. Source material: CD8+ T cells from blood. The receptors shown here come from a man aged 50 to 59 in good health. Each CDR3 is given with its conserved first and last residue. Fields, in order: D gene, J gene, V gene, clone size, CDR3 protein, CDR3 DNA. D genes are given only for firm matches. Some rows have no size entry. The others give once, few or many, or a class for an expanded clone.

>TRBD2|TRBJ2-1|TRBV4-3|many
CASSQIGTSGGGWNEQFF
TGCGCCAGCAGCCAGATCGGGACTTCGGGGGGGGGGTGGAATGAGCAGTTCTTC
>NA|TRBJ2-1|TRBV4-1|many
CASSQDSGAGNEQFF
TGCGCCAGCAGCCAAGATTCAGGGGCAGGGAATGAGCAGTTCTTC
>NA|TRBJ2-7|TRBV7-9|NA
CASSLAGHEQYF
TGTGCCAGCAGCTTAGCAGGGCACGAGCAGTACTTC
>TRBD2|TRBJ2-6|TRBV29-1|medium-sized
CSVVVAGRSGANVLTF
TGCAGCGTTGTGGTGGCCGGGAGGTCTGGGGCCAACGTCCTGACTTTC
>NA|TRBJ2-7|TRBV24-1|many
CATSDPGDMGDEQYF
TGTGCCACCAGTGACCCGGGGGACATGGGCGACGAGCAGTACTTC
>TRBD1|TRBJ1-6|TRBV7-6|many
CASSSWTGSNSPLHF
TGTGCCAGCAGCTCTTGGACAGGGAGTAATTCACCCCTCCACTTT
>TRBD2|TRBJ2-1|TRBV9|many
CASSVGGGLAYNEQFF
TGTGCCAGCAGCGTAGGGGGAGGGCTAGCTTACAATGAGCAGTTCTTC
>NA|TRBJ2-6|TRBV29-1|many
CSVEAWESGANVLTF
TGCAGCGTTGAGGCGTGGGAGTCTGGGGCCAACGTCCTGACTTTC
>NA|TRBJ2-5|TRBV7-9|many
CASSFGGETQYF
TGTGCCAGCAGCTTCGGGGGAGAGACCCAGTACTTC
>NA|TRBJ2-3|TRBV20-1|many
CSAPSPSGANFVDTQYF
TGCAGTGCCCCAAGCCCGTCTGGCGCGAATTTTGTAGATACGCAGTATTTT
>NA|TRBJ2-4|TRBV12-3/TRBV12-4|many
CASRLRDPGKIQYF
TGTGCCAGCCGGTTAAGGGACCCCGGGAAAATTCAGTACTTC
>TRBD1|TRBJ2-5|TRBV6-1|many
CASSEATGGSETQYF
TGTGCCAGCAGTGAAGCGACAGGGGGCAGCGAGACCCAGTACTTC
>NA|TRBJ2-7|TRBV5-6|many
CASSFEYEQYF
TGTGCCAGCAGCTTTGAATACGAGCAGTACTTC
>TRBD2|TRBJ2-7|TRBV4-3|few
CASSHDSGRAHYEQYF
TGCGCCAGCAGCCATGATAGCGGGAGGGCCCACTACGAGCAGTACTTC
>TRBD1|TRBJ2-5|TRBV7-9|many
CASSQHRGSTQETQYF
TGTGCCAGCAGCCAACACAGGGGCTCCACTCAAGAGACCCAGTACTTC
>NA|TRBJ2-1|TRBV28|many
CASSLLPGRDEQFF
TGTGCCAGCAGTTTATTACCGGGACGAGATGAGCAGTTCTTC
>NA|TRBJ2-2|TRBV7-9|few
CASKDSENTGELFF
TGTGCCAGCAAGGACAGTGAGAACACCGGGGAGCTGTTTTTT
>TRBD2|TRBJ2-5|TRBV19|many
CASKSGRPPSGSWETQYF
TGTGCCAGTAAATCAGGCCGGCCCCCTAGCGGGAGTTGGGAGACCCAGTACTTC
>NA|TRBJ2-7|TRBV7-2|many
CASLDRRAYEQYF
TGTGCCAGCCTAGATAGGAGGGCCTACGAGCAGTACTTC